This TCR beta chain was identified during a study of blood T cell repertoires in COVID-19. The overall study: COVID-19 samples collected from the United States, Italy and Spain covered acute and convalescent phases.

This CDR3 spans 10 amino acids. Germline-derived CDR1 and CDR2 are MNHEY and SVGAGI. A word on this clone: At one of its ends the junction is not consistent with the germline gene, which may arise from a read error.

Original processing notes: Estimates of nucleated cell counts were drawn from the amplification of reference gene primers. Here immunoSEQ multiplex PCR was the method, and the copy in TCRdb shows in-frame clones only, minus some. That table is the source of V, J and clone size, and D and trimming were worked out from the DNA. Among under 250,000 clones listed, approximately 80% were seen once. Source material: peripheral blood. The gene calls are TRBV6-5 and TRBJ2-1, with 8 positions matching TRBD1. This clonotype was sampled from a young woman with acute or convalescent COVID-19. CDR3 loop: CASSGQGGVF. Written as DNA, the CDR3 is TGTGCCAGCAGCGGACAGGGTGGGGTCTTC.